One T cell receptor (beta chain) is described in this entry. This entry comes from a study of blood T cells in healthy people across ages. A J-beta primer mix and a sample-barcoded 5' primer were used in a second PCR of roughly 6 to 11 cycles. TCRdb reprocessed the 5' RACE reads via MiXCR and lists one record per CDR3 protein. The sample records some 690,000 distinct CDR3 sequences, 22% being singletons. CDR1 is SQVTM and CDR2 is ANQGSEA in the germline V gene. Trimming left V 8 bases short and J 2 bases short, with 12 bases between. The length of the CDR3 is 13 residues. This chain uses TRBV29-1 with TRBJ2-2; D is uncertain. The receptor comes from a man between 65 and 85 years old in good health. Source material: blood. CDR3 in amino acids: CSPETENTGELFF. The CDR3 coding sequence is TGCAGCCCCGAGACCGAAAACACCGGGGAGCTGTTTTTT.